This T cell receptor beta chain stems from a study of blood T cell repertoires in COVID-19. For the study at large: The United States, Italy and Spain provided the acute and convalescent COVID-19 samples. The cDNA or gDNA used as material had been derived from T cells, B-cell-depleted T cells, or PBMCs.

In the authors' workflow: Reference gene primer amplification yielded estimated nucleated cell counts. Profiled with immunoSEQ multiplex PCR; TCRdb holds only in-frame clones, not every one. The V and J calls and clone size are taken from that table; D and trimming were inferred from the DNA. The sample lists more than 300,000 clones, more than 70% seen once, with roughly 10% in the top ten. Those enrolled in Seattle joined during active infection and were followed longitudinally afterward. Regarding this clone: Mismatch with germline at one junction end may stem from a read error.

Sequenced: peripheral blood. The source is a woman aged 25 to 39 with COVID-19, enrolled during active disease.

CDR3 amino acids: CASSYGTSGRNWVLIF. DNA for the CDR3: TGTGCCAGCAGTTACGGAACTAGCGGGAGAAACTGGGTACTTATCTTC. The chain employs TRBV6-2 or TRBV6-3 and TRBJ2-1; 11 bases map to TRBD2. This CDR3 has 16 amino acids. Germline CDR1 is MNHEY and CDR2 is SVGEGT.